The 30 T cell receptor beta chains below come from one sample, sequenced in a study of blood T cell repertoires in COVID-19. This table comes from immunoSEQ multiplex PCR, and its TCRdb copy is limited to in-frame clones, with some not included. The table lists fewer than 200,000 clones, about nine tenths of them singletons, with about 26% in the top ten. The sample consisted of peripheral blood. The source is a man between 60 and 75 years old with acute or convalescent COVID-19.

The rearrangement uses TRBV9 and TRBJ1-6; 8 bases agree with TRBD1. Germline CDR1 SGDLS, CDR2 YYNGEE. The CDR3 length is 15 residues. With V trimmed by 4 bases and J by 7 bases, 7 bases remained unmatched. CDR3 DNA sequence: TGTGCCAGCAGCCGGACCGGGACAGGAAATTCACCCCTCCACTTT. Translated, it gives CASSRTGTGNSPLHF.

The chain combines TRBV7-2 with TRBJ1-4; D perhaps matches TRBD1 (6 bases). Germline V lookup: CDR1 SGHTA, CDR2 FQGNSA. Trimming pared 6 bases from V and 11 bases from J, leaving 19 bases between. The CDR3 spans 14 residues. The CDR3 sequence: CASSPTGPRNKLFF. The CDR3 DNA reads as TGTGCCAGCAGTCCGACAGGTCCGAGGAATAAACTGTTTTTT. Drawing the rest from reference TRBV7-2 and TRBJ1-4, the complete variable domain is GAGVSQSPSNKVTEKGKDVELRCDPISGHTALYWYRQSLGQGLEFLIYFQGNSAPDKSGLPSDRFSAERTGGSVSTLTIQRTQQEDSAVYLCASSPTGPRNKLFFGSGTQLSVL.

The rearrangement joins TRBV7-9 to TRBJ1-1; no definite D call. This CDR3 has 13 amino acids. Germline V gene sequence: CDR1 SEHNR, CDR2 FQNEAQ (reference sequence). Trimming cost V 4 bases and J 2 bases, with 8 bases left between them. The CDR3 DNA reads as TGTGCCAGCAGCTACCCGAGAAACACTGAAGCTTTCTTT. Translation gives CASSYPRNTEAFF. Combining the CDR3 with reference TRBV7-9 and TRBJ1-1 gives the whole variable domain DTGVSQNPRHKITKRGQNVTFRCDPISEHNRLYWYRQTLGQGPEFLTYFQNEAQLEKSRLLSDRFSAERPKGSFSTLEIQRTEQGDSAMYLCASSYPRNTEAFFGQGTRLTVV.

The table lists this clone with a count of one. The V gene is TRBV12-3 or TRBV12-4, the J gene TRBJ2-2; D not resolved. The CDR3 spans 12 residues. Trimming pared 3 bases from V and 4 bases from J, leaving 3 bases between. This CDR3 reads CASSFGTGELFF. CDR3 DNA sequence: TGTGCCAGCAGTTTCGGCACCGGGGAGCTGTTTTTT.

The chain employs TRBV4-1 and TRBJ2-3; 15 nucleotides match TRBD2. The germline CDR1 and CDR2 sequences are MGHRA and YSYEKL. J gave up 4 bases and V 4 bases, and 12 bases lay outside the gene matches. The CDR3 has 19 residues. Here the CDR3 DNA reads TGCGCCAGCAGCCCAACGTGGACTAGCGGGAGGGCCCCTGCAGATACGCAGTATTTT. It specifies CASSPTWTSGRAPADTQYF.

This chain links TRBV7-3 with TRBJ1-1; 7 bases fit TRBD1. This CDR3 is built from 14 residues. Germline CDR1 SGHTA, CDR2 FQGTGA. After removal of 0 bases from V and 8 bases from J, the junction contained 6 bases not matched to a gene. The CDR3 sequence is CASSLTTGVREAFF. As DNA, the CDR3 is TGTGCCAGCAGCTTAACTACAGGGGTACGGGAAGCTTTCTTT.

This clone was counted a few times. This sequence joins TRBV7-9 and TRBJ2-2; D gene unclear. The CDR3 contains 14 residues. CDR1 and CDR2 (germline): SEHNR, FQNEAQ (reference sequence). With 2 bases removed from V and 3 bases from J, the gap between germline ends came to 7 bases. CDR3 amino acids: CASSLNRYTGELFF. The CDR3 region has the DNA TGTGCCAGCAGCTTAAACAGATACACCGGGGAGCTGTTTTTT. Variable domain in full (rest from reference TRBV7-9 and TRBJ2-2): DTGVSQNPRHKITKRGQNVTFRCDPISEHNRLYWYRQTLGQGPEFLTYFQNEAQLEKSRLLSDRFSAERPKGSFSTLEIQRTEQGDSAMYLCASSLNRYTGELFFGEGSRLTVL.

This rearrangement joins TRBV27 to TRBJ2-1; TRBD1 matches at 7 bases. CDR1 MNHEY and CDR2 SMNVEV come from the germline V gene (reference sequence). The CDR3 extends over 16 amino acids. The trim removed 4 bases at V and 6 bases at J, leaving 12 bases unmatched. In DNA, the CDR3 is TGTGCCAGCAGTTCCCCGACAGGGATAGGCTTCAATGAGCAGTTCTTC. It specifies CASSSPTGIGFNEQFF.

V is TRBV11-3 and J is TRBJ2-7, with 7 nucleotides matching TRBD1. The CDR3 sequence is 13 residues long. With 3 bases clipped from V and 5 bases from J, the junction kept 4 bases outside the gene matches. CDR1 SGHNT and CDR2 YENEEA come from the germline V gene. The CDR3 nucleotides read TGTGCCAGCAGCTTCCAGGGGGTTGACGAGCAGTACTTC. The encoded protein is CASSFQGVDEQYF.

The chain has TRBV7-9 and TRBJ2-2, with D uncertain. The CDR3 extends over 11 amino acids. Germline V CDR1 and CDR2: SEHNR, FQNEAQ (reference sequence). V gave up 5 bases and J gave up 9 bases, with 7 bases separating them. CDR3 bases: TGTGCCAGCAGCGACAACTGGGAGCTGTTTTTT. This sequence encodes CASSDNWELFF.

The chain couples TRBV3-1 (or the pseudogene TRBV3-2) to TRBJ2-3, with 7 bases lining up with TRBD1. The CDR3 has 16 residues. Germline V gives CDR1 LGHDT, CDR2 YNNKEL (reference sequence). Trimming at V came to 2 bases and at J to 0 bases, leaving 5 bases not matched to a gene. The CDR3 sequence is CASSQMDRPSTDTQYF. In nucleotides, the CDR3 is TGTGCCAGCAGCCAAATGGACAGGCCTAGCACAGATACGCAGTATTTT.

The chain is built from TRBV19 and TRBJ2-7; 7 bases map to TRBD2. CDR3 length equals 15 residues. The J segment lost 4 bases and the V segment lost 5 bases, leaving 11 bases of the junction unmatched. Germline V lookup: CDR1 LNHDA, CDR2 SQIVND (reference sequence). CDR3 region: CASSPRQPGGYEQYF. CDR3 sequence (DNA): TGTGCCAGTAGTCCCAGACAGCCCGGGGGGTACGAGCAGTACTTC.

V is TRBV6-5 and J is TRBJ2-5; D is uncertain. CDR1 is MNHEY and CDR2 is SVGAGI in the germline V gene. Trimming took off 10 bases at V and 1 base at J, with 16 bases between the two ends. There are 14 residues in the CDR3. This CDR3 is CATLLEQVQETQYF. Written as DNA, the CDR3 is TGTGCCACCCTTCTTGAGCAGGTCCAAGAGACCCAGTACTTC.

This chain links TRBV10-2 with TRBJ1-1; D is perhaps TRBD1 (5 bases). Germline V gene lookup returns CDR1 WSHSY and CDR2 SAAADI. Trimming took 5 bases from V and 4 from J, leaving 14 bases between them. This CDR3 has 14 residues. CDR3 sequence (DNA): TGCGCCAGCAGTAGGACATTGGAGGGCACTGAAGCTTTCTTT. Translation: CASSRTLEGTEAFF.

V usage is TRBV5-6 and J usage is TRBJ2-1, with D perhaps TRBD1 (6 bases). This CDR3 has 15 residues. CDR1 is SGHDT, CDR2 YYEEEE, per germline. Trimming removed 4 bases at V and 8 bases at J, with 19 bases between. The CDR3 DNA sequence: TGTGCCAGCAGCCCCCCCCCGGGACATAGCTATGAGCAGTTCTTC. As protein: CASSPPPGHSYEQFF.

This chain joins TRBV7-2 and TRBJ1-3; D remains ambiguous. The CDR3 spans 16 residues. The germline gives CDR1 SGHTA, CDR2 FQGNSA. The V and J ends lost 2 bases and 10 bases respectively, with 21 bases between them. CDR3 DNA: TGTGCCAGCAGCTTATCCTTCGGAGGCTCCCAATCGACCATATATTTT. It yields the protein CASSLSFGGSQSTIYF.

The V gene is TRBV4-1, the J gene TRBJ2-2; 8 nucleotides agree with TRBD2. This CDR3 comprises 17 residues. The junction had 5 bases not matched to a gene; V was cut back by 0 bases and J by 2 bases. In germline, CDR1 is MGHRA, CDR2 YSYEKL. This CDR3 is CASSQDPTSDNTGELFF. The CDR3 nucleotides are TGCGCCAGCAGCCAAGATCCGACTAGCGATAACACCGGGGAGCTGTTTTTT.

The CDR3, as DNA: TGTGCCACCAGTGATGGGGACAGGGGAAAATCCGAGCAGTACGTC. Translating it yields CATSDGDRGKSEQYV. The V and J genes are TRBV24-1 and TRBJ2-7; 10 bases line up with TRBD1. The germline gives CDR1 KGHDR, CDR2 SFDVKD. This CDR3 spans 15 amino acids. V gave up 3 bases and J gave up 6 bases; unmatched junction bases: 7.

The V call is TRBV6-5, the J call TRBJ1-5; a weak D match, TRBD1 (5 bases). CDR1 and CDR2 (germline): MNHEY, SVGAGI. Between the trimmed V and J ends, which lost 0 bases and 7 bases, there was a span of 16 bases. The CDR3 runs 16 residues. The CDR3 DNA reads TGTGCCAGCAGTTACTCGGGGGGGATACGAGGACAGCCCCAGCATTTT. This sequence encodes CASSYSGGIRGQPQHF.

The rearrangement links TRBV14 to TRBJ1-2, with 7 bases aligning to TRBD1. The CDR3 consists of 13 residues. Germline CDR1 and CDR2: SGHDN and FVKESK. The trim removed 5 bases at V and 3 bases at J, leaving 3 bases unmatched. CDR3 bases: TGTGCCAGCAGCAACGACAGGGACTATGGCTACACCTTC. It translates to CASSNDRDYGYTF.

Remarks on this clone: At the DNA level, this CDR3 is encoded by other sequences in the same sample as well. J is TRBJ2-5 and V is TRBV30, with TRBD2 identical over 8 bases. The germline V gene has CDR1 GTSNPN and CDR2 SVGIG (reference sequence). J was trimmed by 4 bases and V by 0 bases; bases with no gene match: 4. CDR3 size: 14 residues. The CDR3 DNA is TGTGCCTGGAGTGTCGGGGGGGGGAGAGAGACCCAGTACTTC. It codes for CAWSVGGGRETQYF. Together with reference TRBV30 and TRBJ2-5, the CDR3 gives the full variable domain: SQTIHQWPATLVQPVGSPLSLECTVEGTSNPNLYWYRQAAGRGLQLLFYSVGIGQISSEVPQNLSASRPQDRQFILSSKKLLLSDSGFYLCAWSVGGGRETQYFGPGTRLLVL.

V and J are TRBV7-9 and TRBJ1-2; D gene uncertain. Germline assignment: CDR1 SEHNR and CDR2 FQNEAQ (reference sequence). The CDR3 extends over 13 amino acids. V dropped 5 bases and J dropped 2 bases, with 9 bases sitting between them. The CDR3 here is CASSEAGNYGYTF. DNA for the CDR3: TGTGCCAGCAGCGAGGCGGGCAACTATGGCTACACCTTC.

The rearrangement links TRBV19 to TRBJ2-2; TRBD2 agrees at 7 bases. Germline V gene sequence: CDR1 LNHDA, CDR2 SQIVND (reference sequence). This CDR3 spans 13 amino acids. V shed 4 bases and J 6 bases; nucleotides not matched to a gene: 2. CDR3 amino acids: CASSNRGAGELFF. CDR3 coding DNA: TGTGCCAGTAGTAACCGGGGGGCCGGGGAGCTGTTTTTT. Looking up the rest from reference TRBV19 and TRBJ2-2 gives the full variable domain: DGGITQSPKYLFRKEGQNVTLSCEQNLNHDAMYWYRQDPGQGLRLIYYSQIVNDFQKGDIAEGYSVSREKKESFPLTVTSAQKNPTAFYLCASSNRGAGELFFGEGSRLTVL.

This chain connects TRBV12-5 to TRBJ1-2; D call uncertain. The CDR3 has 14 residues. V lost 1 base, J lost 2 bases, and 8 bases lay in between. Germline CDR1 is LGHNT and CDR2 is FRNRAP. CDR3 in amino acids: CASGLALENYGYTF. The CDR3 DNA is TGTGCTAGTGGTTTGGCCCTCGAGAACTATGGCTACACCTTC.

This chain links TRBV10-1 with TRBJ2-7; 7 bases map to TRBD2. The CDR3 length is 17 residues. With V trimmed by 10 bases and J by 2 bases, 20 bases remained unmatched. Germline V lookup: CDR1 WNHNN, CDR2 SYGVQD (reference sequence). The CDR3 reads CATLAQEASGDPYEQYF. CDR3 DNA sequence: TGCGCCACCCTGGCCCAGGAGGCTAGCGGAGACCCCTACGAGCAGTACTTC.

This chain connects TRBV19 to TRBJ2-5; weak D call: TRBD1 (6 bases). Germline loops: CDR1 LNHDA, CDR2 SQIVND (reference sequence). The germline V and J ends were trimmed by 5 bases and 5 bases, with 12 bases remaining between them. CDR3 size: 13 residues. The CDR3 DNA reads as TGTGCCAGTAGTGTCGAGAGGGGGGAGACCCAGTACTTC. Residues: CASSVERGETQYF.

The V gene is TRBV30, the J gene TRBJ2-1; possibly TRBD2 for D (6 bases). The CDR3 spans 14 residues. Germline assignment: CDR1 GTSNPN and CDR2 SVGIG (reference sequence). CDR3: CAFNGRGSDNEQFF. The CDR3 nucleotides are TGTGCATTCAACGGGAGAGGGTCCGACAATGAGCAGTTCTTC.

J is TRBJ2-7 and V is TRBV9; tentative D call: TRBD1 (6 bases). The CDR3 runs to 13 residues. Germline assignment: CDR1 SGDLS and CDR2 YYNGEE. V was trimmed by 3 bases and J by 2 bases, leaving 9 bases between them. CDR3 region: CASSAGGPYEQYF. The CDR3 nucleotides are TGTGCCAGCAGCGCTGGGGGCCCCTACGAGCAGTACTTC.

The rearrangement uses TRBV6-5 and TRBJ1-6; the D is unclear. This CDR3 region has 15 residues. Germline CDR1 and CDR2: MNHEY and SVGAGI. V shed 6 bases and J shed 2 bases, with 11 bases lying between them. CDR3 sequence (DNA): TGTGCCAGCAGGGAGGGAGAGGCCTATAATTCACCCCTCCACTTT. Amino acids: CASREGEAYNSPLHF.

This clone was counted a single time. This chain uses TRBV18 with TRBJ2-4, with D possibly being TRBD1 (5 bases). CDR3 size: 16 residues. Germline V gene data show CDR1 as KGHSH and CDR2 as LQKENI. Trimming removed 0 bases from V and 4 bases from J, with 13 bases in between. CDR3 protein: CASSPPGAGQKNIQYF. The DNA for the CDR3 is TGTGCCAGCTCACCACCAGGGGCCGGCCAAAAAAACATTCAGTACTTC.